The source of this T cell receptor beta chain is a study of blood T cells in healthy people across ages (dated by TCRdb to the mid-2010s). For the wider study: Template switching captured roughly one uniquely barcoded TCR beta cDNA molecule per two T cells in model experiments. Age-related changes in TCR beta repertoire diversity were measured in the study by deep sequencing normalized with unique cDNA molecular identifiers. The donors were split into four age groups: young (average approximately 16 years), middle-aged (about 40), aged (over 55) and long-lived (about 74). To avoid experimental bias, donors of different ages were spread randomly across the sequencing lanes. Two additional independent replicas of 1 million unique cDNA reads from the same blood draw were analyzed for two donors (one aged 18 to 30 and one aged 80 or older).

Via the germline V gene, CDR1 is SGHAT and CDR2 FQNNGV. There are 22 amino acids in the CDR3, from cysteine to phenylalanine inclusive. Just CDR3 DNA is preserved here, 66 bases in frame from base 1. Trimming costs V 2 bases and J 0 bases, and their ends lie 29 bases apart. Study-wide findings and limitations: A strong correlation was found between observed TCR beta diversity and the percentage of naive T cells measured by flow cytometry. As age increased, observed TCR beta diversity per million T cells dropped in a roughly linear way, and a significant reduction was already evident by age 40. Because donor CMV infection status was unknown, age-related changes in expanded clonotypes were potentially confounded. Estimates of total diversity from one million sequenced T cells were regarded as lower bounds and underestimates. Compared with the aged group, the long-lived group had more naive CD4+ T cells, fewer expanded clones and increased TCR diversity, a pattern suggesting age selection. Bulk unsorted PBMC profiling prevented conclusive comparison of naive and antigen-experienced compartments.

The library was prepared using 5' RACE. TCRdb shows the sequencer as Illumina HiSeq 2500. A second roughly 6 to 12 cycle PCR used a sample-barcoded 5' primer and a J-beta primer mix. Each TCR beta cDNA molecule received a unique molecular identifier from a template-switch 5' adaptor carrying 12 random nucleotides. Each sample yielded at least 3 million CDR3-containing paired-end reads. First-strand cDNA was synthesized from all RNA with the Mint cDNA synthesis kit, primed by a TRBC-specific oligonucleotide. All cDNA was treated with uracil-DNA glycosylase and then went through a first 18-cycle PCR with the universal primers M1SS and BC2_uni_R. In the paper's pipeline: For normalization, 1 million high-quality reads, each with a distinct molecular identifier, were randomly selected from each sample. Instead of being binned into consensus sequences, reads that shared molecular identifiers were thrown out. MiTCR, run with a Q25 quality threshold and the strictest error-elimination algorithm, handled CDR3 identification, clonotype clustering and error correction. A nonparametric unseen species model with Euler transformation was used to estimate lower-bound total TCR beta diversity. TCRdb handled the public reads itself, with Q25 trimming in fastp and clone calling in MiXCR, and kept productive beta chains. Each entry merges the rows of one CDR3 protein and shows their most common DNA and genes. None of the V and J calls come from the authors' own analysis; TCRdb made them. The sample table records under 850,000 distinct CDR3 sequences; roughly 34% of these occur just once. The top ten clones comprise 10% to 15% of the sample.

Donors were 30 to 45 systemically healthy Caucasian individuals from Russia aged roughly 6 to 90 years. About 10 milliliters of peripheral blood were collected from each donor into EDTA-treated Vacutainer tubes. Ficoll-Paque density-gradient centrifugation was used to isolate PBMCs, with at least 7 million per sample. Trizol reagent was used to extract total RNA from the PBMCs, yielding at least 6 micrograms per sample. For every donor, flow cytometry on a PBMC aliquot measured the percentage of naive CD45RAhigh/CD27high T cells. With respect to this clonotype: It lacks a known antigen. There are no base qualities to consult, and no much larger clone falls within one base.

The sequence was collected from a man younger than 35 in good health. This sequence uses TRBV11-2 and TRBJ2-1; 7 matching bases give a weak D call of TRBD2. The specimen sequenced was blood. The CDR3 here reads CASSLPARTRLDREGSYNEQFF. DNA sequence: TGTGCCAGCAGCTTACCAGCCCGGACTAGGTTGGACAGAGAGGGCTCCTACAATGAGCAGTTCTTC.